The rows below give T cell receptor beta chains drawn from one sample of a study of T-cell memory formation after mild COVID-19. TCRdb recomputed calls from the 5' RACE reads with MiXCR, one row per CDR3 protein. Among approximately 52,000 distinct CDR3 sequences listed, 9.3% were seen once. The sequenced sample was PBMCs or a T cell subset sorted from them (not recorded which). These receptors originate from an adult woman who had mild COVID-19 (a few samples of this study predate the infection). Cell type and time point are not known. Each CDR3 is given with its conserved first and last residue.

V: TRBV2
CDR3: CASSNPRAQYF

V: TRBV5-6
CDR3: CASSLMGANTEAFF

V: TRBV5-4
CDR3: CASSAPGYRGNEQFF

V: TRBV6-2/TRBV6-3
CDR3: CASSLGASGPQETQYF

V: TRBV5-1
CDR3: CASSPQQGARETQYF

V: TRBV6-5
CDR3: CASSWSRDDTGELFF

V: TRBV10-3
CDR3: CAISESRNIQYF

V: TRBV2
CDR3: CASSDIGGELFF

V: TRBV25-1
CDR3: CASRRTGVSYEQYF

V: TRBV6-5
CDR3: CASSSLGDLRNF

V: TRBV5-1
CDR3: CASSVGPSYNEQFF

V: TRBV29-1
CDR3: CSVTTSGGSYNEQFF

V: TRBV12-3/TRBV12-4
CDR3: CASRERGGIGELFF

V: TRBV4-2
CDR3: CASSLAWVQGAPYNEQFF

V: TRBV20-1
CDR3: CSARDEVGANYGYTF

V: TRBV5-1
CDR3: CASSFDRGLDGYTF

V: TRBV30
CDR3: CAWSDYPYEQYF

V: TRBV6-5
CDR3: CASSGQGHTEAFF

V: TRBV25-1
CDR3: CASSVTSGSYNEQFF

V: TRBV5-8
CDR3: CASSDAPGQGWEQFF

V: TRBV4-3
CDR3: CASSQDRGYGYTF

V: TRBV11-2
CDR3: CASSSAGVQYF

V: TRBV10-3
CDR3: CAISEAFNEKLFF

V: TRBV13
CDR3: CASSRTLFNEQFF

V: TRBV11-2
CDR3: CASSPSQGTYEQYF

V: TRBV5-1
CDR3: CASSPGSAESSIEQYF

V: TRBV18
CDR3: CASSPSYPGIFQETQYF

V: TRBV6-6
CDR3: CASSFDSENSPLHF

V: TRBV20-1
CDR3: CSARVGVDGEQFF

V: TRBV6-5
CDR3: CASRDGGELFF

V: TRBV11-2
CDR3: CASSFRNSFNEKLFF

V: TRBV7-2
CDR3: CASSLASGDTQYF

V: TRBV30
CDR3: CAWRGLAGGREQYF

V: TRBV9
CDR3: CASSAQQGHDGYNEQFF

V: TRBV7-9
CDR3: CASSSESGRGTEAFF

V: TRBV3-1
CDR3: CASSQGTGPKYF

V: TRBV25-1
CDR3: CASSDPVLRQGRAGYTF

V: TRBV6-1
CDR3: CASSERWYEQYF

V: TRBV19
CDR3: CASSIPAGNTEAFF

V: TRBV5-4
CDR3: CASSLEGGSYNEQFF

V: TRBV6-5
CDR3: CASSSQFPGQGLYQETQYF

V: TRBV14
CDR3: CASSQGETNNEKLFF

V: TRBV24-1
CDR3: CATSDQGLAGGNNEQFF

V: TRBV9
CDR3: CASSPPPRDRAHNEQFF

V: TRBV7-8
CDR3: CASSLGGPSYEQYF

V: TRBV18
CDR3: CASSPLRGGYEQFF

V: TRBV4-2
CDR3: CASSYTYSSGGATNEQFF

V: TRBV19
CDR3: CASSISTGSYNEQFF

V: TRBV20-1
CDR3: CSARAIGAQETQYF